These 31 T cell receptor beta chains share one sample of origin, sequenced in a study of T-cell memory formation after mild COVID-19. TCRdb reanalysed the 5' RACE reads using MiXCR and keeps one entry per CDR3 protein. The sample shows under 300,000 distinct CDR3 sequences, approximately 8.4% of them seen only once. The specimen was PBMCs or a T cell subset sorted from them (not recorded which). The receptors were sampled from a young man who had mild COVID-19 (a few samples of this study predate the infection). Cell type and time point are not known.

V usage is TRBV7-8 and J usage is TRBJ2-1; the match to TRBD1 covers 7 bases. The germline CDR1 and CDR2 sequences are SGHVS and FQNEAQ. This CDR3 region has 12 residues. Unmatched junction bases numbered 4, after V lost 5 bases and J lost 9 bases. The CDR3 sequence: CASSRTGREQFF. The DNA for the CDR3 is TGTGCCAGCAGCCGGACAGGCCGTGAGCAGTTCTTC.

This clonotype was detected only a few times. The CDR3 protein is CASSQDLAPGPQHF. In DNA, the CDR3 is TGCGCCAGCAGCCAAGATCTTGCGCCTGGGCCCCAGCATTTT. The chain links TRBV4-3 to TRBJ1-5; D not resolved. The CDR3 runs to 14 residues. Germline CDR1 reads LGHNA; CDR2 reads YSLEER. Trimming pared 0 bases from V and 9 bases from J, leaving 12 bases between.

The V call is TRBV7-6, the J call TRBJ1-4; D is uncertain. V was trimmed by 4 bases and J by 11 bases, leaving 14 bases between them. The CDR3 sequence is 13 residues long. Per germline, CDR1 SGHVS and CDR2 FNYEAQ. In DNA, the CDR3 is TGTGCCAGCAGCTCCCAACCGCGGGGTAAACTGTTTTTT. It translates to CASSSQPRGKLFF.

CDR3 region: CASSPWGITDTQYF. The DNA of the CDR3 is TGTGCCAGCAGTCCCTGGGGGATCACGGATACGCAGTATTTT. The rearrangement links TRBV27 to TRBJ2-3; either TRBD1 or TRBD2 may fit D (5 bases each). This CDR3 is 14 amino acids long. Germline CDR1 is MNHEY and CDR2 is SMNVEV (reference sequence). The V gene lost 5 bases and the J gene lost 6 bases, with 15 bases spanning the gap.

This clonotype showed up many times. The chain carries TRBV4-3 and TRBJ1-6, with a possible D match to TRBD1 (5 bases). V shed 5 bases and J shed 5 bases, with 13 bases lying between them. This CDR3 has 15 amino acids. In germline, CDR1 is LGHNA, CDR2 YSLEER. The CDR3 loop reads CASSFRQRDNSPLHF. The CDR3, as DNA: TGCGCCAGCAGCTTCCGACAGCGAGATAATTCACCCCTCCACTTT.

This clonotype has just a few counts. The chain is built from TRBV27 and TRBJ1-1; no definite D call. The V and J ends lost 0 bases and 7 bases respectively, with 6 bases between them. The length of the CDR3 is 12 residues. From germline, CDR1 is MNHEY and CDR2 SMNVEV (reference sequence). This CDR3 is CASSLSGGEAFF. CDR3 nucleotides: TGTGCCAGCAGTTTATCCGGCGGTGAAGCTTTCTTT.

CDR3 bases: TGTGCCAGCAGCCAAGGGACAGGGAGCTCTGGAAACACCATATATTTT. Its protein product is CASSQGTGSSGNTIYF. The rearrangement links TRBV6-6 to TRBJ1-3, with 9 bases identical to TRBD1. V shed 6 bases and J 0 bases; nucleotides not matched to a gene: 6. Germline V gene data show CDR1 as MNHNY and CDR2 as SVGAGI (reference sequence). The CDR3 runs 16 residues.

The chain joins TRBV5-1 to TRBJ2-6; D remains ambiguous. The CDR3 spans 17 residues. Germline V CDR1 and CDR2: SGHRS, YFSETQ. Trimming removed 4 bases from V and 0 bases from J, with 14 bases in between. CDR3 in DNA: TGCGCCAGCAGCGCCGTCCCGCCGACCTCTGGGGCCAACGTCCTGACTTTC. Protein: CASSAVPPTSGANVLTF. The whole variable domain, filled in from reference TRBV5-1 and TRBJ2-6, reads KAGVTQTPRYLIKTRGQQVTLSCSPISGHRSVSWYQQTPGQGLQFLFEYFSETQRNKGNFPGRFSGRQFSNSRSEMNVSTLELGDSALYLCASSAVPPTSGANVLTFGAGSRLTVL.

This clonotype showed up just a few times. The gene calls are TRBV6-5 and TRBJ1-2, with D maybe TRBD1 (5 bases). The V end was cut by 2 bases, the J end by 8 bases, with 12 bases between. Germline CDR1 reads MNHEY; CDR2 reads SVGAGI. The CDR3 loop spans 13 amino acids. The CDR3 here is CASSYRGSLGYTF. For the CDR3, the DNA is TGTGCCAGCAGTTACAGGGGCTCCCTAGGCTACACCTTC.

This clonotype was picked up many times. The chain recombines TRBV12-3 or TRBV12-4 with TRBJ1-2; D is unclear. V was pared by 5 bases and J by 6 bases, with 13 bases between. The CDR3 extends over 13 amino acids. This CDR3 is CASSLGPLDGYTF. For the CDR3, the DNA is TGTGCCAGCAGTCTAGGACCGTTGGATGGCTACACCTTC.

This clonotype has a handful of counts. The chain is built from TRBV7-2 and TRBJ2-2, with D perhaps matching TRBD1 (6 bases). The V gene's germline CDR1 is SGHTA and CDR2 FQGNSA. The V and J ends lost 4 bases and 2 bases respectively, with 11 bases between them. The CDR3 loop spans 15 amino acids. The CDR3 nucleotides read TGTGCCAGCAGCTCCGACAGGAGAAACACCGGGGAGCTGTTTTTT. Amino acids: CASSSDRRNTGELFF.

This rearrangement joins TRBV18 to TRBJ2-7; 7 bases match TRBD2. CDR3 size: 15 residues. V shed 2 bases, J shed 0 bases, and the junction held 4 bases outside the gene matches. Germline V CDR1 and CDR2: KGHSH, LQKENI. The CDR3 region has the DNA TGTGCCAGCTCACCAAGGGAGGGAGTCTCCTACGAGCAGTACTTC. Protein sequence: CASSPREGVSYEQYF.

This clonotype occurred many times. J is TRBJ1-2 and V is TRBV19; D uncertain. This CDR3 region has 12 residues. The germline CDR1 and CDR2 sequences are LNHDA and SQIVND (reference sequence). The CDR3 loop reads CATQLPNYGYTF. As DNA, the CDR3 is TGTGCGACGCAGCTACCTAACTATGGCTACACCTTC. Filled out from reference TRBV19 and TRBJ1-2, the complete variable domain reads DGGITQSPKYLFRKEGQNVTLSCEQNLNHDAMYWYRQDPGQGLRLIYYSQIVNDFQKGDIAEGYSVSREKKESFPLTVTSAQKNPTAFYLCATQLPNYGYTFGSGTRLTVV.

The table lists this clonotype with a few counts. The CDR3 reads CASNKNTGELFF. The DNA for the CDR3 is TGTGCCAGTAACAAGAACACCGGGGAGCTGTTTTTT. The genes are TRBV6-2 or TRBV6-3 and TRBJ2-2, with unresolved D. The germline V gene encodes CDR1 MNHEY and CDR2 SVGEGT. The CDR3 covers 12 residues. V was clipped by 9 bases and J by 1 base, with 6 bases between them.

This clonotype was observed a few times. A junction boundary mismatches the germline segment, possibly from a read error. The chain combines TRBV7-7 with TRBJ2-1; D is uncertain. Germline values: CDR1 SSHAT, CDR2 FNYEAQ (reference sequence). This CDR3 spans 16 amino acids. CDR3: CASSSQTVSSYNEQFF. DNA for the CDR3: TGTGCTAGCAGCTCTCAAACGGTGAGCTCCTACAATGAGCAGTTCTTC.

This chain's CDR3 is CASSLASGGAMETQYF. The CDR3 DNA sequence: TGTGCCAGCAGCTTAGCTAGCGGGGGGGCCATGGAGACCCAGTACTTC. This sequence joins TRBV7-2 and TRBJ2-5; 11 bases fit TRBD2. The V gene end was trimmed by 0 bases and the J gene end by 5 bases; junction bases not matched to a gene: 5. The CDR3 loop spans 16 amino acids. Germline V gene data show CDR1 as SGHTA and CDR2 as FQGNSA.

This clonotype was seen ten or more times. The CDR3 nucleotides read TGCGCCAGCAGCTTCTCTGACATAACGGAGACCCAGTACTTC. It codes for CASSFSDITETQYF. The V gene is TRBV5-1, the J gene TRBJ2-5, with no clear D. V was trimmed by 2 bases and J by 5 bases, leaving 13 bases between them. This CDR3 region has 14 residues. CDR1 and CDR2 from the germline V gene are SGHRS and YFSETQ.

The V gene is TRBV7-7, the J gene TRBJ2-5; 9 bases are shared with TRBD1. Trimming at V came to 4 bases and at J to 4 bases, leaving 4 bases not matched to a gene. The CDR3 is 14 amino acids. Germline V gene data show CDR1 as SSHAT and CDR2 as FNYEAQ (reference sequence). CDR3 coding DNA: TGTGCCAGCAGCTCCCGGACAGGGGTAGAGACCCAGTACTTC. Its protein product is CASSSRTGVETQYF.

V and J are TRBV7-2 and TRBJ2-1; D gene unclear. The germline V gene has CDR1 SGHTA and CDR2 FQGNSA. This CDR3 is 15 amino acids long. V dropped 1 base and J dropped 6 bases, with 13 bases sitting between them. In DNA form, the CDR3 reads TGTGCCAGCAGCTTAGTAGGTGGAGCCGGCAATGAGCAGTTCTTC. Protein sequence: CASSLVGGAGNEQFF.

This clonotype was seen a few times. This chain links TRBV5-1 with TRBJ2-4; the D is unclear. The CDR3 spans 15 residues. CDR1 and CDR2 (germline): SGHRS, YFSETQ. Trimming took off 0 bases at V and 1 base at J, with 8 bases between the two ends. The CDR3 sequence is CASSLDGWAKNIQYF. CDR3 nucleotides: TGCGCCAGCAGCTTGGATGGGTGGGCCAAAAACATTCAGTACTTC.

The V and J genes are TRBV20-1 and TRBJ1-5; TRBD1 might be the D (5 bases). Germline V gives CDR1 DFQATT, CDR2 SNEGSKA (reference sequence). V lost 6 bases and J 7 bases, leaving 19 bases between the germline ends. The CDR3 spans 14 residues. The CDR3 sequence: CSALAGLVGQPQHF. In DNA form, the CDR3 reads TGCAGTGCCCTTGCGGGGCTTGTTGGACAGCCCCAGCATTTT.

In this sample, this clonotype turned up a few times. The rearrangement uses TRBV2 and TRBJ2-7; the D gene could be TRBD1 or TRBD2 (5 bases each). The CDR3 is made up of 13 amino acids. Germline values: CDR1 SNHLY, CDR2 FYNNEI. Trimming removed 4 bases at V and 4 bases at J, with 11 bases between. For the CDR3, the DNA is TGTGCCAGCAGTGCGGGGACCGGGTACGAGCAGTACTTC. Amino acid sequence: CASSAGTGYEQYF.

This clonotype was counted at least ten times. This chain connects TRBV6-2 or TRBV6-3 to TRBJ2-2; D is unresolved. The CDR3 spans 14 residues. In germline, CDR1 is MNHEY, CDR2 SVGEGT. V dropped 5 bases and J dropped 3 bases, with 10 bases sitting between them. Here the CDR3 reads CASSPAAYTGELFF. The CDR3 DNA reads TGTGCCAGCAGTCCAGCCGCGTACACCGGGGAGCTGTTTTTT.

A few counts support this clonotype. This chain's CDR3 is CASRGDANTGELFF. The DNA for the CDR3 is TGCGCCAGCCGGGGTGACGCGAACACCGGGGAGCTGTTTTTT. The chain couples TRBV5-1 to TRBJ2-2; a weak D match, TRBD2 (5 bases). Trimming pared 7 bases from V and 0 bases from J, leaving 10 bases between. Germline V gene lookup returns CDR1 SGHRS and CDR2 YFSETQ. This CDR3 comprises 14 residues.

This clonotype has just a few counts. The chain joins TRBV12-3 or TRBV12-4 to TRBJ1-1, with D possibly being TRBD1 (6 bases). Trimming took off 7 bases at V and 5 bases at J, with 20 bases between the two ends. CDR3 length: 15 amino acids. CDR3 in amino acids: CASMVSGGRRTEAFF. CDR3 in DNA: TGTGCCAGCATGGTCTCGGGGGGCCGGCGGACTGAAGCTTTCTTT.

V usage is TRBV5-1 and J usage is TRBJ2-3; possibly TRBD2 for D (6 bases). V was clipped by 4 bases and J by 6 bases, with 15 bases between them. The CDR3 loop spans 14 amino acids. Per germline, CDR1 SGHRS and CDR2 YFSETQ. DNA of the CDR3: TGCGCCAGCAGCCCGGGACTTTGGATGGATACGCAGTATTTT. Protein: CASSPGLWMDTQYF.

This clonotype has more than one count but fewer than ten. This chain uses TRBV14 with TRBJ1-1; D might be TRBD1 (5 bases). Germline values: CDR1 SGHDN, CDR2 FVKESK. This CDR3 comprises 14 residues. Trimming shortened V by 5 bases and J by 1 base, and 11 bases separated the two germline ends. CDR3 loop: CASSEGVGNTEAFF. DNA of the CDR3: TGTGCCAGCAGCGAAGGGGTTGGGAACACTGAAGCTTTCTTT.

In its sample, this clonotype was seen many times. For the CDR3, the DNA is TGTGCCATCCGGGCTAGCGGGGGGCAAGGCTACGAGCAGTACTTC. This encodes CAIRASGGQGYEQYF. The chain carries TRBV10-3 and TRBJ2-7, with 11 nucleotides matching TRBD2. Germline V lookup: CDR1 ENHRY, CDR2 SYGVKD. This CDR3 region has 15 residues. V gave up 8 bases and J gave up 3 bases; unmatched junction bases: 9.

This clonotype has more than one count but fewer than ten. The J gene is TRBJ1-2, the V gene TRBV5-1; TRBD1 is a possible D gene (6 bases). CDR3 length: 15 amino acids. Germline V gene lookup returns CDR1 SGHRS and CDR2 YFSETQ. Trimming cost V 0 bases and J 4 bases, with 13 bases left between them. This CDR3 is CASSLVGGGPYGYTF. The DNA for the CDR3 is TGCGCCAGCAGCTTGGTCGGCGGGGGCCCCTATGGCTACACCTTC.

This clonotype was seen many times. The CDR3 DNA is TGTGCCAGCAGCCCTCATACTAGCGGGGGCGTCACCGGGGAGCTGTTTTTT. Its protein product is CASSPHTSGGVTGELFF. The chain joins TRBV3-1 to TRBJ2-2; 11 nucleotides align to TRBD2. The germline gives CDR1 LGHDT, CDR2 YNNKEL (reference sequence). V gave up 4 bases and J gave up 4 bases; unmatched junction bases: 8. This CDR3 region has 17 residues.

This sequence joins TRBV7-2 and TRBJ1-5; possible D gene TRBD1, 6 bases. Looked up from germline, CDR1 is SGHTA and CDR2 is FQGNSA. The CDR3 has 14 residues. Trimming shortened V by 5 bases and J by 6 bases, and 14 bases separated the two germline ends. This CDR3 reads CASSTPGAGQPQHF. The CDR3 region has the DNA TGTGCCAGCAGCACCCCAGGGGCGGGTCAGCCCCAGCATTTT.